This T cell receptor beta chain derives from a study of CD8 T cells in ankylosing spondylitis. Overall study results and limits: Disease-linked clones displayed a CD8+ phenotype and appeared relatively rarely in peripheral blood. Prior literature has documented some motif variants in synovial fluid and blood from reactive arthritis. The authors reported significant enrichment of disease-linked clones in matched ankylosing spondylitis synovial fluid. Blood from ankylosing spondylitis patients appeared to carry a characteristic roughly eight-variant TCR beta motif.

This clonotype occurred many times. Its target is not known. V gave up 6 bases and J gave up 7 bases, with 15 bases separating them. There are 13 residues in the CDR3. The V gene's germline CDR1 is LGHNT and CDR2 FRNRAP. The TCR beta libraries were generated through quantitative 5'-RACE incorporating molecular barcodes. TCRdb re-analysed the 5' RACE reads in MiXCR, keeping a single row per CDR3 protein. The sample has some 220,000 distinct CDR3 sequences, about 7% seen once. This clonotype originated in a male donor with ankylosing spondylitis. Sample: blood, either unsorted or a sorted T cell fraction (not recorded which). The J gene is TRBJ2-5, the V gene TRBV12-5; D might be TRBD1 (5 bases). In DNA form, the CDR3 reads TGTGCTAGTGGCCTGGACACCTTTGTGACCCAGTACTTC. It specifies CASGLDTFVTQYF.